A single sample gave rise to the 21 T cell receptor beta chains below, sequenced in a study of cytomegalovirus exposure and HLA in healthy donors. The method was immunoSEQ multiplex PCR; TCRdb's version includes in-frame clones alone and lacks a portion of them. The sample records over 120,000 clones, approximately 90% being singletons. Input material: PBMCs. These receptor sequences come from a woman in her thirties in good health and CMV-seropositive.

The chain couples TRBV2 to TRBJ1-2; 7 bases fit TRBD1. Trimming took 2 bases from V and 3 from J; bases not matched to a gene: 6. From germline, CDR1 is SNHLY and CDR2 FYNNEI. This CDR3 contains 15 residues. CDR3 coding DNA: TGTGCCAGCAGTGAACCGCCTACAGGGGACTATGGCTACACCTTC. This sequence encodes CASSEPPTGDYGYTF. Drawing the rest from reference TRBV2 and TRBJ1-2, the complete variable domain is EPEVTQTPSHQVTQMGQEVILRCVPISNHLYFYWYRQILGQKVEFLVSFYNNEISEKSEIFDDQFSVERPDGSNFTLKIRSTKLEDSAMYFCASSEPPTGDYGYTFGSGTRLTVV.

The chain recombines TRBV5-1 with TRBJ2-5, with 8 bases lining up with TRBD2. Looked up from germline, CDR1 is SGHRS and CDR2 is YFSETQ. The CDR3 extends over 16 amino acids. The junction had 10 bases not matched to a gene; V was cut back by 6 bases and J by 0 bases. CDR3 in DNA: TGCGCCAGCACCCGGGAGGGGGGGCAGTACCAAGAGACCCAGTACTTC. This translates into CASTREGGQYQETQYF. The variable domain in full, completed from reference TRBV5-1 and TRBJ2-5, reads KAGVTQTPRYLIKTRGQQVTLSCSPISGHRSVSWYQQTPGQGLQFLFEYFSETQRNKGNFPGRFSGRQFSNSRSEMNVSTLELGDSALYLCASTREGGQYQETQYFGPGTRLLVL.

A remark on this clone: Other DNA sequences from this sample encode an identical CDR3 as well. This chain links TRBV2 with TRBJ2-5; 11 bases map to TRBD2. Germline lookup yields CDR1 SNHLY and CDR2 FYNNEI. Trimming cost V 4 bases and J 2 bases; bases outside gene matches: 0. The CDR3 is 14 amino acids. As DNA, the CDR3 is TGTGCCAGCAGTGGGACTAGCGGGCAAGAGACCCAGTACTTC. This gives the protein CASSGTSGQETQYF.

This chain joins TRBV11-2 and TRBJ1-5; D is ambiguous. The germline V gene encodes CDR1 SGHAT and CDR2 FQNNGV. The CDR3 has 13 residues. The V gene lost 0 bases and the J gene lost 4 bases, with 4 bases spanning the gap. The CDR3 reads CASSLERNQPQHF. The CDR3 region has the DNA TGTGCCAGCAGCTTAGAGCGGAATCAGCCCCAGCATTTT.

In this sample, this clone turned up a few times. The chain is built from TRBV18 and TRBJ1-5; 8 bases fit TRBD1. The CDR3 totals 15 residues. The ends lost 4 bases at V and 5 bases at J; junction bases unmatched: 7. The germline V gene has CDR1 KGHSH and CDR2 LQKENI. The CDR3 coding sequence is TGTGCCAGCTCACAGACGACAGGGGATTATCAGCCCCAGCATTTT. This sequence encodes CASSQTTGDYQPQHF.

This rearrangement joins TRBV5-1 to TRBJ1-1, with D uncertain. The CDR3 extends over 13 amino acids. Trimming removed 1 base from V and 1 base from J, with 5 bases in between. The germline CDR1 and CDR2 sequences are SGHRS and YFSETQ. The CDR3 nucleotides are TGCGCCAGCAGCTTGATCAGGAACACTGAAGCTTTCTTT. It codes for CASSLIRNTEAFF.

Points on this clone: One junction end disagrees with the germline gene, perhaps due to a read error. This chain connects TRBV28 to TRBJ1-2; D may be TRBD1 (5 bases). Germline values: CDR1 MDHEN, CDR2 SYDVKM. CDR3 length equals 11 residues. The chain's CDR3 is CASSQHTLDIF. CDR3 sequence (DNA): TGTGCCAGCAGTCAACACACCCTGGACATCTTC.

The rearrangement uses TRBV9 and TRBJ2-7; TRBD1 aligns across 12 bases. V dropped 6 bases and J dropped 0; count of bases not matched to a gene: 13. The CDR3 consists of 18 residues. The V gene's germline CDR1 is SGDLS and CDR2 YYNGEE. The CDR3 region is CASIVRDRGLADSYEQYF. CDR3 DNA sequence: TGTGCCAGCATTGTCCGGGACAGGGGGCTAGCCGACTCCTACGAGCAGTACTTC.

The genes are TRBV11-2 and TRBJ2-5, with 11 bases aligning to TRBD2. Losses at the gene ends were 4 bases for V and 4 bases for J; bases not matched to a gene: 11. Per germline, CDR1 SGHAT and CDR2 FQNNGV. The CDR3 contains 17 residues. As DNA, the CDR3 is TGTGCCAGCAGCTCGGGAGGGAGCACTAGCGGGAGAGAGACCCAGTACTTC. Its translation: CASSSGGSTSGRETQYF.

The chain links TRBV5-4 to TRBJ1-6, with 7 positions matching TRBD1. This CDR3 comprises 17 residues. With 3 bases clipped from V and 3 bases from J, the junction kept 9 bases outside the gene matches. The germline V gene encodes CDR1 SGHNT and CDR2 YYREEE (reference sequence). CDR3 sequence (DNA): TGTGCCAGCAGCTCCCCGGGGACAGTCGGCTATAATTCACCCCTCCACTTT. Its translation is CASSSPGTVGYNSPLHF.

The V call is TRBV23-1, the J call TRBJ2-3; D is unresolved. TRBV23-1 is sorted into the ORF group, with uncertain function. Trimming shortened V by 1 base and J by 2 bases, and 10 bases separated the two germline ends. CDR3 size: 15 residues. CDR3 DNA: TGCGCCAGCAGTCAATGGTGGGCCGACACAGATACGCAGTATTTT. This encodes CASSQWWADTDTQYF.

The CDR3: CASSFRGTETQYF. DNA of the CDR3: TGTGCCAGCAGCTTTCGGGGGACAGAGACCCAGTACTTC. The chain uses TRBV7-2 and TRBJ2-5, with a tentative D call TRBD2 (6 bases). Germline V gene sequence: CDR1 SGHTA, CDR2 FQGNSA. V was clipped by 3 bases and J by 4 bases, with 9 bases between them. CDR3 length: 13 amino acids.

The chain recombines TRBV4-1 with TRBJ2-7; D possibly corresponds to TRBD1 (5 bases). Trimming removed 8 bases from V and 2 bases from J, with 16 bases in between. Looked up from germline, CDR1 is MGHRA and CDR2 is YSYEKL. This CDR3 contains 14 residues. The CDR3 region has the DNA TGCGCCAGCGGCTCACGAATGGGGCCCTACGAGCAGTACTTC. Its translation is CASGSRMGPYEQYF.

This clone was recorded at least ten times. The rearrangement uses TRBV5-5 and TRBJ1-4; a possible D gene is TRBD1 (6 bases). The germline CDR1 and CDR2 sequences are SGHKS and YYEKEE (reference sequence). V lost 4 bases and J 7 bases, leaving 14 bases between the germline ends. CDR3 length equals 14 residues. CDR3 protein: CASSQPGVGEKLFF. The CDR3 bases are TGTGCCAGCAGCCAACCAGGGGTGGGTGAAAAACTGTTTTTT.

CDR3 coding DNA: TGTGCCAGCACTCCCGGACTAGCGGATTACACAGATACGCAGTATTTT. As protein: CASTPGLADYTDTQYF. V is TRBV2 and J is TRBJ2-3, with TRBD2 matching 10 bases. CDR3 length: 16 residues. With 7 bases clipped from V and 2 bases from J, the junction kept 9 bases outside the gene matches. Per the germline V gene, CDR1 is SNHLY and CDR2 is FYNNEI.

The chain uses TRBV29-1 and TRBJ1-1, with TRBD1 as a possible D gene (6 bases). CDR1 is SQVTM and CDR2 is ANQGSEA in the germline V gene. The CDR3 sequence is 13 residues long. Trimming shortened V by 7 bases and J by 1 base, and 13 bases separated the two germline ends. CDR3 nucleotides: TGCAGCGCCGCCACAGGGACGAACACTGAAGCTTTCTTT. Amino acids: CSAATGTNTEAFF.

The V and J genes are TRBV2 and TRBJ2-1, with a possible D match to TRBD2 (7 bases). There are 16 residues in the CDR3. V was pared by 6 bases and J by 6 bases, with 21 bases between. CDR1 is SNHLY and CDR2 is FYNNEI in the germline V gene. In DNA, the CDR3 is TGTGCCAGCAGCCCTACCCGAGGGGGGGCCCTCAATGAGCAGTTCTTC. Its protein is CASSPTRGGALNEQFF.

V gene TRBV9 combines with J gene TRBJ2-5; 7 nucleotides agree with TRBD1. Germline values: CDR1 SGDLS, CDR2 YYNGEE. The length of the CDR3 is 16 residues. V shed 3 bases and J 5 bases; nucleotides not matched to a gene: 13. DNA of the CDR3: TGTGCCAGCAGCGCTTTCGGCCCCCGGGGACAGGAGACCCAGTACTTC. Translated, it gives CASSAFGPRGQETQYF.

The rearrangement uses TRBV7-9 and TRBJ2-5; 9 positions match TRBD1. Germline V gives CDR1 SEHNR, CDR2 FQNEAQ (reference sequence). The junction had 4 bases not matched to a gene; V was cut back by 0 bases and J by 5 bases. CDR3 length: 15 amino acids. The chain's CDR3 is CASSLATGGRETQYF. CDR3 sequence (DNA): TGTGCCAGCAGCTTAGCGACAGGGGGAAGGGAGACCCAGTACTTC.

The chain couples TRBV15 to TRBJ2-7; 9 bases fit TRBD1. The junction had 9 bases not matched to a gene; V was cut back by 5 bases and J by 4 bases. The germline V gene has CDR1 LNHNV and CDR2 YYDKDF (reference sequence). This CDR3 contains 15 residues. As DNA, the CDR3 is TGTGCCACCAGCCCATCCCGGACAGGGGAGTACGAGCAGTACTTC. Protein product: CATSPSRTGEYEQYF.

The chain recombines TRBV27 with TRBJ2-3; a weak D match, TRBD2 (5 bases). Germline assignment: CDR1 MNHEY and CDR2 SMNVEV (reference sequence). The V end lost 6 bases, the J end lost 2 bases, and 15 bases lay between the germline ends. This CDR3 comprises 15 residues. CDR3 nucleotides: TGTGCCAGCAGCCCGACCGGCCGGGACACAGATACGCAGTATTTT. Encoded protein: CASSPTGRDTDTQYF.